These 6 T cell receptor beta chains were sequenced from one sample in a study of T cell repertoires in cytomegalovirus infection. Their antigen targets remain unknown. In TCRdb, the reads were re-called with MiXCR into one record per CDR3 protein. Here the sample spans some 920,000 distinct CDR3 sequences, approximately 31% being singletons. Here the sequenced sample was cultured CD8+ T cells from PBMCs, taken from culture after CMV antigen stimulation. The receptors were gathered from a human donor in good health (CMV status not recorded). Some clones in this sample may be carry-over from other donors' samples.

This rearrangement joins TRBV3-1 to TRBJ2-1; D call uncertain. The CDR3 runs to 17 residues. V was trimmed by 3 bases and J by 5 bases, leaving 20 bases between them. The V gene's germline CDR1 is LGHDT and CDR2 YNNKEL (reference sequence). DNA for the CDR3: TGTGCCAGCAGCCAGGAATCAATCGTGCCTGATGACAATGAGCAGTTCTTC. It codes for CASSQESIVPDDNEQFF.

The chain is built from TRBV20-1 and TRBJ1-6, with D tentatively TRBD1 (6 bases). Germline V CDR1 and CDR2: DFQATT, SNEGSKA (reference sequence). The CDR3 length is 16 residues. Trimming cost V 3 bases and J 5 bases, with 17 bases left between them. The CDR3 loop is CSASEVGGLDNSPLHF. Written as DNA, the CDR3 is TGCAGTGCTAGTGAAGTCGGGGGGCTCGATAATTCACCCCTCCACTTT.

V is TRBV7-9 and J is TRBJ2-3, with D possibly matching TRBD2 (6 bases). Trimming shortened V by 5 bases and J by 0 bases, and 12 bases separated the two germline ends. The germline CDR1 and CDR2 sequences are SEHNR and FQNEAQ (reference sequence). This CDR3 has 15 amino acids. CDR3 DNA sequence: TGTGCCAGCAGCGGAGGGGTGATTAGCACAGATACGCAGTATTTT. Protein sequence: CASSGGVISTDTQYF.

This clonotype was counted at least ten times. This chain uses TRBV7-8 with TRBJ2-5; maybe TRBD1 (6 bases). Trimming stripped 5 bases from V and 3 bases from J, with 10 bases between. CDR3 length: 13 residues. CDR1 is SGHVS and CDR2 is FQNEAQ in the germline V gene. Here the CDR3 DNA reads TGTGCCAGCAGCACCAACAGGGAAGAGACCCAGTACTTC. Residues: CASSTNREETQYF.

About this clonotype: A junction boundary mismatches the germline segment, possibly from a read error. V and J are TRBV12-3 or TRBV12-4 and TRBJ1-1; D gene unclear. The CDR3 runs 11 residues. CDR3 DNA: TGTGTCAGCACGTTATCTGCTGAAGCTTTCTTT. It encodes CVSTLSAEAFF.

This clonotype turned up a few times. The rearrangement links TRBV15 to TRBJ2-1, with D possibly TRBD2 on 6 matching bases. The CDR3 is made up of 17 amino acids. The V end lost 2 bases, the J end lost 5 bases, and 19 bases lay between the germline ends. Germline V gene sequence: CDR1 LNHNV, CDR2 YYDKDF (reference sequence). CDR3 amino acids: CATSRPYSSGLHNEQFF. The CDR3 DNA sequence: TGTGCCACCAGCAGACCTTACAGTAGCGGTCTCCACAATGAGCAGTTCTTC.